The 25 T cell receptor beta chains below were found in one sample sequenced in a study of blood T cell repertoires in COVID-19. Generated by immunoSEQ multiplex PCR, the TCRdb table keeps only in-frame clones and is missing some. The sample has 100,000 to 150,000 clones, around four fifths seen once. Sequencing was performed on PBMCs or T cells enriched from blood (not recorded which). The receptors derive from a man aged 40-49 years with acute COVID-19.

The chain carries TRBV29-1 and TRBJ1-3; unclear D gene. The V gene lost 5 bases and the J gene lost 0 bases, with 11 bases spanning the gap. CDR1 is SQVTM and CDR2 is ANQGSEA in the germline V gene. The CDR3 has 14 amino acids. CDR3 DNA: TGCAGCGTTTTGTCGGCGGTCTCTGGAAACACCATATATTTT. As protein: CSVLSAVSGNTIYF.

The rearrangement joins TRBV7-6 to TRBJ2-5, with 9 bases fitting TRBD2. The V gene end was trimmed by 2 bases and the J gene end by 2 bases; junction bases not matched to a gene: 15. The CDR3 is 19 amino acids. CDR1 and CDR2 from the germline V gene are SGHVS and FNYEAQ. This CDR3 is CASSLIGRAASGTQETQYF. CDR3 bases: TGTGCCAGCAGCTTAATAGGCCGTGCGGCTAGCGGGACTCAAGAGACCCAGTACTTC. The full variable domain, rest sourced from reference TRBV7-6 and TRBJ2-5, is GAGVSQSPRYKVTKRGQDVALRCDPISGHVSLYWYRQALGQGPEFLTYFNYEAQQDKSGLPNDRFSAERPEGSISTLTIQRTEQRDSAMYRCASSLIGRAASGTQETQYFGPGTRLLVL.

This sequence joins TRBV3-1 (or the pseudogene TRBV3-2) and TRBJ2-3, with D possibly matching TRBD2 (5 bases). The germline gives CDR1 LGHDT, CDR2 YNNKEL (reference sequence). V was clipped by 8 bases and J by 0 bases, with 9 bases between them. CDR3 length: 13 residues. The CDR3 region is CASRGESTDTQYF. For the CDR3, the DNA is TGTGCCAGCCGGGGAGAGAGCACAGATACGCAGTATTTT.

V and J are TRBV11-2 and TRBJ1-2; D is unresolved. Germline V CDR1 and CDR2: SGHAT, FQNNGV. The CDR3 covers 13 residues. Trimming removed 0 bases at V and 8 bases at J, with 10 bases between. CDR3 sequence reads: CASSLDLEGGYTF. In nucleotides, the CDR3 is TGTGCCAGCAGCTTAGATCTGGAGGGCGGCTACACCTTC.

This clone was picked up a small number of times. The J gene is TRBJ1-2, the V gene TRBV5-1, with D possibly TRBD1 on 6 matching bases. Trimming left V 0 bases short and J 5 bases short, with 14 bases between. This CDR3 has 15 residues. Germline V gene sequence: CDR1 SGHRS, CDR2 YFSETQ. CDR3 amino acids: CASSLETGNVYGYTF. In DNA form, the CDR3 reads TGCGCCAGCAGCTTGGAAACAGGGAACGTATATGGCTACACCTTC.

The rearrangement links TRBV3-1 (or the pseudogene TRBV3-2) to TRBJ1-1, with TRBD1 matching 8 bases. CDR1 is LGHDT, CDR2 YNNKEL, per germline (reference sequence). The CDR3 is 15 amino acids. After removal of 4 bases from V and 1 base from J, the junction contained 5 bases not matched to a gene. Written as DNA, the CDR3 is TGTGCCAGCAGCCCCTTGGGACAGGAGAACACTGAAGCTTTCTTT. Amino acids: CASSPLGQENTEAFF.

The chain employs TRBV7-3 and TRBJ2-3; maybe TRBD2 (6 bases). This CDR3 has 16 residues. Germline-derived CDR1 and CDR2 are SGHTA and FQGTGA. V was cut by 4 bases and J by 0 bases, with 14 bases left in between. The CDR3 sequence: CASSSLGGKSTDTQYF. DNA of the CDR3: TGTGCCAGCAGCTCCCTTGGCGGGAAAAGCACAGATACGCAGTATTTT.

The rearrangement uses TRBV7-3 and TRBJ2-7; 9 nucleotides align to TRBD2. Germline V gene data show CDR1 as SGHTA and CDR2 as FQGTGA. J gave up 0 bases and V 6 bases, and 3 bases lay outside the gene matches. The CDR3 runs 14 residues. In nucleotides, the CDR3 is TGTGCCAGCAGAATTAGCGGGGGCTCCTACGAGCAGTACTTC. This codes for CASRISGGSYEQYF.

This clone came up once. The V and J genes are TRBV6-5 and TRBJ1-2; D unclear. Between the trimmed V and J ends, which lost 6 bases and 4 bases, there was a span of 15 bases. This CDR3 is 14 amino acids long. Germline values: CDR1 MNHEY, CDR2 SVGAGI. The CDR3 coding sequence is TGTGCCAGCAGAACGACGGGAGATTTCTATGGCTACACCTTC. The encoded protein is CASRTTGDFYGYTF.

V gene TRBV7-2 combines with J gene TRBJ1-2; D unclear. The CDR3 is made up of 12 amino acids. Trimming pared 2 bases from V and 8 bases from J, leaving 9 bases between. Germline assignment: CDR1 SGHTA and CDR2 FQGNSA. The CDR3 DNA is TGTGCCAGCAGCTTAAGCGGGGAAGGCTACACCTTC. Encoded protein: CASSLSGEGYTF.

This rearrangement joins TRBV7-3 to TRBJ2-3; D is undetermined. This CDR3 comprises 13 residues. CDR1 and CDR2 from the germline V gene are SGHTA and FQGTGA. Trimming removed 2 bases at V and 4 bases at J, with 7 bases between. The CDR3 nucleotides read TGTGCCAGCAGCTTACGGTTGGCAGATACGCAGTATTTT. Its protein is CASSLRLADTQYF.

Of note for this clone: Its ends do not fully match the called genes, so a read error is possible. The chain joins TRBV7-9 to TRBJ1-2; a weak D match, TRBD1 (6 bases). The CDR3 spans 11 residues. The germline V gene encodes CDR1 SEHNR and CDR2 FQNEAQ (reference sequence). In DNA, the CDR3 is TGTGCCAGCAGCTTGCGGGCAGGGGCCGTCTTC. Protein: CASSLRAGAVF.

The chain has TRBV11-3 and TRBJ2-7; 9 nucleotides align to TRBD2. Unmatched junction bases numbered 13, after V lost 5 bases and J lost 2 bases. CDR1 and CDR2 from the germline V gene are SGHNT and YENEEA. The CDR3 is 17 amino acids. CDR3 bases: TGTGCCAGCAGCCAAGTGAGATTAGCGGGGGCCGCCTACGAGCAGTACTTC. Its protein is CASSQVRLAGAAYEQYF.

The chain uses TRBV7-3 and TRBJ2-3, with 10 nucleotides matching TRBD2. CDR1 is SGHTA and CDR2 is FQGTGA in the germline V gene. CDR3 size: 16 residues. Trimming removed 5 bases from V and 2 bases from J; junction bases left unmatched: 7. CDR3 coding DNA: TGTGCCAGCAGCCCTGGGACTAGCGAACTCACAGATACGCAGTATTTT. It encodes CASSPGTSELTDTQYF.

The CDR3 DNA reads as TGTGCCAGCAGTTTCGGTGATTCACCCCTCCACTTT. As protein: CASSFGDSPLHF. The genes are TRBV12-3 or TRBV12-4 and TRBJ1-6; no firm D call. The V and J ends lost 3 bases and 8 bases respectively, with 5 bases between them. This CDR3 has 12 residues.

The chain combines TRBV18 with TRBJ1-2; TRBD1 might be the D (5 bases). Trimming removed 2 bases from V and 7 bases from J, with 17 bases in between. Germline-derived CDR1 and CDR2 are KGHSH and LQKENI. The CDR3 contains 15 residues. This CDR3 is CASSPGETSGGGYTF. Here the CDR3 DNA reads TGTGCCAGCTCACCAGGGGAGACGTCCGGGGGTGGCTACACCTTC.

The V and J genes are TRBV7-9 and TRBJ2-1, with 10 bases fitting TRBD1. With 5 bases clipped from V and 4 bases from J, the junction kept 8 bases outside the gene matches. This CDR3 region has 16 residues. Germline V gene lookup returns CDR1 SEHNR and CDR2 FQNEAQ (reference sequence). CDR3 sequence reads: CASSVGQGDYYNEQFF. The CDR3 DNA follows: TGTGCCAGCAGCGTAGGACAGGGGGATTATTACAATGAGCAGTTCTTC.

This rearrangement joins TRBV3-1 (or the pseudogene TRBV3-2) to TRBJ1-2, with D uncertain. Deletions cut 1 base from V and 1 base from J, with 7 bases between. CDR3 length: 14 amino acids. From germline, CDR1 is LGHDT and CDR2 YNNKEL (reference sequence). CDR3 loop: CASSQVADNYGYTF. Here the CDR3 DNA reads TGTGCCAGCAGCCAAGTGGCGGATAACTATGGCTACACCTTC.

This chain joins TRBV7-9 and TRBJ1-2; 8 bases agree with TRBD1. J gave up 5 bases and V 7 bases, and 9 bases lay outside the gene matches. The CDR3 is made up of 14 amino acids. Germline V gives CDR1 SEHNR, CDR2 FQNEAQ (reference sequence). For the CDR3, the DNA is TGTGCCAGCACGTTCTCGGGACAGGCTTATGGCTACACCTTC. This codes for CASTFSGQAYGYTF.

This CDR3 is CASSRDTGELFF. CDR3 coding DNA: TGCGCCAGCAGCCGGGACACCGGGGAGCTGTTTTTT. V is TRBV5-1 and J is TRBJ2-2, with D unclear. The CDR3 contains 12 residues. V was cut by 4 bases and J by 3 bases, with 4 bases left in between. From germline, CDR1 is SGHRS and CDR2 YFSETQ. Variable domain in full (rest from reference TRBV5-1 and TRBJ2-2): KAGVTQTPRYLIKTRGQQVTLSCSPISGHRSVSWYQQTPGQGLQFLFEYFSETQRNKGNFPGRFSGRQFSNSRSEMNVSTLELGDSALYLCASSRDTGELFFGEGSRLTVL.

J is TRBJ1-2 and V is TRBV5-1, with no clear D. V lost 1 base and J lost 6, with 16 bases in between. This CDR3 has 15 amino acids. Germline V gene sequence: CDR1 SGHRS, CDR2 YFSETQ. The CDR3 sequence: CASSLSGGVGDGYTF. CDR3 nucleotide sequence: TGCGCCAGCAGCTTGTCGGGAGGAGTTGGCGATGGCTACACCTTC.

The chain recombines TRBV5-1 with TRBJ1-1; 9 nucleotides align to TRBD1. Germline lookup yields CDR1 SGHRS and CDR2 YFSETQ. The ends lost 4 bases at V and 4 bases at J; junction bases unmatched: 8. CDR3 length: 15 residues. Here the CDR3 reads CASSIQQGAGTEAFF. The CDR3 DNA follows: TGCGCCAGCAGCATACAACAGGGGGCAGGCACTGAAGCTTTCTTT. The full variable domain, completed using reference TRBV5-1 and TRBJ1-1, is KAGVTQTPRYLIKTRGQQVTLSCSPISGHRSVSWYQQTPGQGLQFLFEYFSETQRNKGNFPGRFSGRQFSNSRSEMNVSTLELGDSALYLCASSIQQGAGTEAFFGQGTRLTVV.

J is TRBJ1-5 and V is TRBV6-6; D possibly corresponds to TRBD1 (5 bases). Trimming took off 6 bases at V and 5 bases at J, with 14 bases between the two ends. Germline values: CDR1 MNHNY, CDR2 SVGAGI (reference sequence). This CDR3 spans 14 amino acids. The CDR3 region is CASRGPFEDQPQHF. In DNA form, the CDR3 reads TGTGCCAGCAGGGGGCCTTTTGAGGATCAGCCCCAGCATTTT.

This clone was seen just once. This chain uses TRBV5-1 with TRBJ1-1; 8 bases fit TRBD1. CDR1 and CDR2 (germline): SGHRS, YFSETQ. J gave up 1 base and V 3 bases, and 5 bases lay outside the gene matches. This CDR3 has 15 residues. CDR3 amino acids: CASSSDRVWNTEAFF. The CDR3 DNA reads TGCGCCAGCAGCTCGGACAGGGTTTGGAACACTGAAGCTTTCTTT.

The rearrangement links TRBV9 to TRBJ2-2; tentatively, D is TRBD1 (5 bases). The germline V and J ends were trimmed by 0 bases and 5 bases, with 11 bases remaining between them. CDR1 is SGDLS and CDR2 is YYNGEE in the germline V gene. CDR3 size: 15 residues. CDR3 bases: TGTGCCAGCAGCGTAGCCAGGGCTGGGACCGGGGAGCTGTTTTTT. It specifies CASSVARAGTGELFF. Full variable domain (missing parts from reference TRBV9 and TRBJ2-2): DSGVTQTPKHLITATGQRVTLRCSPRSGDLSVYWYQQSLDQGLQFLIQYYNGEERAKGNILERFSAQQFPDLHSELNLSSLELGDSALYFCASSVARAGTGELFFGEGSRLTVL.